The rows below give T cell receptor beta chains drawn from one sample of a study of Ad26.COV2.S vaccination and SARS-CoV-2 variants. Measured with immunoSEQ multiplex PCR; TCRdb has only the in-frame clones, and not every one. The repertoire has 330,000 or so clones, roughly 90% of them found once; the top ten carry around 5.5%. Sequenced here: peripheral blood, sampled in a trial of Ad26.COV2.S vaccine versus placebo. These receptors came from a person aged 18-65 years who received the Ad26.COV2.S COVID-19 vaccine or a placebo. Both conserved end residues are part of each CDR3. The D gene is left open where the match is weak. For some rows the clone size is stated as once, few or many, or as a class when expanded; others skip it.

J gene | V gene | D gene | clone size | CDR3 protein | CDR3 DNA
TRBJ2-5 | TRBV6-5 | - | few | CASSKQGYTQYF | TGTGCCAGCAGTAAACAGGGTTATACCCAGTACTTC
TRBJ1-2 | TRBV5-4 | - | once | CASSLGPQGATLYGYTF | TGTGCCAGCAGCTTGGGGCCTCAGGGAGCCACGCTATATGGCTACACCTTC
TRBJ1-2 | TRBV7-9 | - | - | CASSLLSDTYGYTF | TGTGCCAGCAGCCTCCTATCAGACACCTATGGCTACACCTTC
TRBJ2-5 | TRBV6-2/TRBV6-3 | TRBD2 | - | CASSNRLAGGETQYF | TGTGCCAGCAGTAACCGACTAGCGGGGGGGGAGACCCAGTACTTC
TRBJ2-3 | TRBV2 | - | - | CASSDRDSQYF | TGTGCCAGCAGTGACCGGGACTCCCAGTATTTT
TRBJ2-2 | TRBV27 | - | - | CASNGGPPGTGELFF | TGTGCCAGCAATGGGGGACCTCCGGGCACCGGGGAGCTGTTTTTT
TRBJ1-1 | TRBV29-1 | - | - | CSAAANTEAFF | TGCAGTGCGGCAGCGAACACTGAAGCTTTCTTT
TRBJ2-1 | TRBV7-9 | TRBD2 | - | CASSLGLAGVYNEQFF | TGTGCCAGCAGCTTGGGACTAGCGGGCGTATACAATGAGCAGTTCTTC
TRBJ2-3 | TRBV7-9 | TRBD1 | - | CASSLVPGQGSDTQYF | TGTGCCAGCAGCTTAGTACCTGGACAGGGGTCAGATACGCAGTATTTT
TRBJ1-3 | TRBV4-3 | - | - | CASSQDPGQQNTIYF | TGCGCCAGCAGCCAAGATCCAGGACAACAAAACACCATATATTTT
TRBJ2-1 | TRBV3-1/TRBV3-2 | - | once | CASSQVRDEQFF | TGTGCCAGCAGCCAAGTAAGGGATGAGCAGTTCTTC
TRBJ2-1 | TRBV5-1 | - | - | CASSLGDNEQFF | TGCGCCAGCAGCTTAGGAGACAATGAGCAGTTCTTC
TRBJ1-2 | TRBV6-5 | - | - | CASSYQALSGIHGYTF | TGTGCCAGCAGTTACCAAGCCTTGTCAGGGATCCATGGCTACACCTTC
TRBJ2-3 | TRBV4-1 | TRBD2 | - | CASSQLAGGHTDTQYF | TGCGCCAGCAGCCAACTAGCGGGAGGGCACACAGATACGCAGTATTTT
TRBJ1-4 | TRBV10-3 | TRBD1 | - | CAISESSGQPNEKLFF | TGTGCCATCAGTGAGTCTTCGGGACAGCCAAATGAAAAACTGTTTTTT
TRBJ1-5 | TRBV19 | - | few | CASTRVSRRAGGYSNQPQHF | TGTGCCAGTACCAGGGTGAGTAGGAGAGCGGGGGGCTATAGCAATCAGCCCCAGCATTTT
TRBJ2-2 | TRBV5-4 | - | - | CASTTVAGELFF | TGTGCCAGCACTACCGTCGCCGGGGAGCTGTTTTTT
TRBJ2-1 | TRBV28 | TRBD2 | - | CASSPSRLAGGPHEQFF | TGTGCCAGCAGTCCCTCGAGACTAGCGGGAGGGCCGCATGAGCAGTTCTTC
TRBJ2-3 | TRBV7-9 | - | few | CASSSRQGGTDTQYF | TGTGCCAGCAGCAGTCGGCAGGGAGGCACAGATACGCAGTATTTT
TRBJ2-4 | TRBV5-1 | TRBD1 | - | CASSSTRGSSKNIQYF | TGCGCCAGCAGCTCTACCAGGGGGTCGTCCAAAAACATTCAGTACTTC
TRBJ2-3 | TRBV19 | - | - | CASSSGGGTDTQYF | TGTGCCAGTAGTTCCGGTGGGGGCACAGATACGCAGTATTTT
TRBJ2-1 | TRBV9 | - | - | CASSVARGSLSYNEQFF | TGTGCCAGCAGCGTAGCTAGGGGTTCGTTGTCCTACAATGAGCAGTTCTTC
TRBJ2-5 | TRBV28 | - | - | CASSASGTQYF | TGTGCCAGCAGTGCCTCGGGGACCCAGTACTTC
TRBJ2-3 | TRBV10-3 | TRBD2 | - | CAISESGATDTQYF | TGTGCCATCAGTGAGAGCGGGGCCACAGATACGCAGTATTTT
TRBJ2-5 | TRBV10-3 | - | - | CAISATVTETQYF | TGTGCCATCAGTGCAACAGTAACGGAGACCCAGTACTTC
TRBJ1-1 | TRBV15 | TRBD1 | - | CATSRDGTANTEAFF | TGTGCCACCAGCAGAGATGGGACAGCGAACACTGAAGCTTTCTTT
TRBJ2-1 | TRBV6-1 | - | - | CASSEMSSSYNEQFF | TGTGCCAGCAGTGAAATGTCGAGCTCCTACAATGAGCAGTTCTTC
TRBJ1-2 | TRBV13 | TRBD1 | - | CASSRLVGTDPNYGYTF | TGTGCCAGCAGCCGCCTCGTTGGGACAGATCCTAACTATGGCTACACCTTC
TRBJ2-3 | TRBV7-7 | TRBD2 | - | CASSLGLAGSTDTQYF | TGTGCCAGCAGCTTAGGACTAGCTGGGAGCACAGATACGCAGTATTTT
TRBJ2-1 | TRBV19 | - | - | CASSIEFSRAAYFF | TGTGCCAGTAGTATAGAGTTCTCAAGAGCTGCCTACTTCTTC
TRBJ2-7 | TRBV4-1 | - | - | CASSQWVYRSTSYEQYF | TGCGCCAGCAGCCAATGGGTCTACAGGTCAACCTCCTACGAGCAGTACTTC
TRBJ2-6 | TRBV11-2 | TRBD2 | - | CASSLGLAGNSGANVLTF | TGTGCCAGCAGCCTAGGACTAGCGGGGAACTCTGGGGCCAACGTCCTGACTTTC
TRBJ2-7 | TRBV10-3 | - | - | CAITPGPSYEQYF | TGTGCCATCACTCCAGGACCCTCCTACGAGCAGTACTTC
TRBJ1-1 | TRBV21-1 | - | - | CASSKARDTEAFF | TGTGCCAGCAGCAAAGCCAGAGACACTGAAGCTTTCTTT
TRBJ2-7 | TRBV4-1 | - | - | CASSHPGLQGEQYF | TGCGCCAGCAGCCATCCCGGGCTACAGGGCGAGCAGTACTTC
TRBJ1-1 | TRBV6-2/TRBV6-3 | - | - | CASSYRGPNTEAFF | TGTGCCAGCAGTTATCGGGGGCCGAACACTGAAGCTTTCTTT
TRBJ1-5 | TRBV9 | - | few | CASSVEGGQPQHF | TGTGCCAGCAGCGTAGAGGGGGGTCAGCCCCAGCATTTT
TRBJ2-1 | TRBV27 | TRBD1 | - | CASSLEGRGTGLNEQFF | TGTGCCAGCAGTTTAGAGGGTAGGGGGACAGGGCTCAATGAGCAGTTCTTC
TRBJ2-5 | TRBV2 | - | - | CASSETVIQETQYF | TGTGCCAGCAGTGAAACAGTGATACAAGAGACCCAGTACTTC
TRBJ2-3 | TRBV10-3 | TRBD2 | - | CAISESTSGMTDTQYF | TGTGCCATCAGTGAGTCGACTAGCGGGATGACAGATACGCAGTATTTT
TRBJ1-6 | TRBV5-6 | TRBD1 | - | CASSLVLRQGFNSPLHF | TGTGCCAGCAGCTTGGTTTTGAGACAGGGCTTTAATTCACCCCTCCACTTT
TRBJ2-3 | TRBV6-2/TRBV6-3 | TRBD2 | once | CASSPGGGDTDTQYF | TGTGCCAGCAGCCCCGGGGGGGGCGACACAGATACGCAGTATTTT
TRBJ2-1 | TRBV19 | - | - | CASSWDRSSYNEQFF | TGTGCCAGTAGTTGGGATAGGAGCTCCTACAATGAGCAGTTCTTC
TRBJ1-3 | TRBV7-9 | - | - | CAARESSGNTIYF | TGTGCCGCAAGGGAGTCATCTGGAAACACCATATATTTT
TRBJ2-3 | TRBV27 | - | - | CASSLREAPTDTQYF | TGTGCCAGCAGTTTAAGGGAAGCCCCCACAGATACGCAGTATTTT
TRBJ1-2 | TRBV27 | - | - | CASSLQGGYYGYTF | TGTGCCAGCAGTTTACAGGGAGGGTACTATGGCTACACCTTC
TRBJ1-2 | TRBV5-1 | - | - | CASSLEAGDYGYTF | TGCGCCAGCAGCTTGGAGGCAGGGGACTATGGCTACACCTTC
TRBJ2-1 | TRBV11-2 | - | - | CASSSHADGVEQFF | TGTGCCAGCAGCTCCCATGCTGACGGGGTTGAGCAGTTCTTC
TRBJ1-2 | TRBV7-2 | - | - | CASSLIRGDYYGYTF | TGTGCCAGCAGCTTGATAAGGGGGGATTACTATGGCTACACCTTC
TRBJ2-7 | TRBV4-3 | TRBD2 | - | CASSQDPSGGPYEQYF | TGCGCCAGCAGCCAAGATCCTAGCGGGGGACCCTACGAGCAGTACTTC
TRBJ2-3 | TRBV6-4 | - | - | CASSESRQADTQYF | TGTGCCAGCAGCGAATCGCGACAGGCAGATACGCAGTATTTT
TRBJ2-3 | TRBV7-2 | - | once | CASGRQDTQYF | TGTGCCAGCGGACGCCAAGATACGCAGTATTTT
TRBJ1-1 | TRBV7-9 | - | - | CASSGYLPGVGAFF | TGTGCCAGCAGCGGATACCTCCCAGGGGTGGGAGCTTTCTTT
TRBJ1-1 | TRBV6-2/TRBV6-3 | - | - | CASSHRGATNTEAFF | TGTGCCAGCAGTCACCGGGGGGCTACGAACACTGAAGCTTTCTTT
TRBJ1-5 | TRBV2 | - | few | CASSDRGGVQPQHF | TGTGCCAGCAGTGATCGGGGAGGGGTTCAGCCCCAGCATTTT
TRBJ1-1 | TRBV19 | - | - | CASSIDANSLNTEAFF | TGTGCCAGTAGTATTGATGCGAACAGCCTGAACACTGAAGCTTTCTTT
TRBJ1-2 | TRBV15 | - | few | CATSRGGEVDGYTF | TGTGCCACCAGCAGAGGAGGAGAGGTGGATGGCTACACCTTC
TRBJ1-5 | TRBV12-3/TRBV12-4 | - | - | CASSSSGQPQHF | TGTGCCAGCAGTTCATCCGGCCAGCCCCAGCATTTT
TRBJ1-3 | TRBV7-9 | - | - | CASDDGNTIYF | TGTGCCAGCGACGATGGAAACACCATATATTTT